This TCR beta chain originates from a study of T cell responses to AZD1222 COVID-19 vaccine. Regarding the study as a whole: Once two AZD1222 doses were given, Spike-specific TCR breadth and depth went up.

In the case of this clone: Its antigen is not known.

Germline CDR1 is SGHDT and CDR2 is YYEEEE. V trimming: 1 base; J trimming: 3 bases; junction bases outside the gene matches: 4. This CDR3 spans 15 amino acids. Sequencing used immunoSEQ multiplex PCR; TCRdb keeps in-frame clones, though not all of them. The sample records 99,000 or so clones, roughly 85% being singletons. The TCR originated in an adult in good health. Here the sequenced sample was peripheral blood, taken on day 0 of AZD1222 vaccination. J is TRBJ2-7 and V is TRBV5-6, with 10 bases identical to TRBD1. The CDR3 here is CASSLNRTGGYEQYV. Here the CDR3 DNA reads TGTGCCAGCAGCTTGAATCGGACAGGGGGCTACGAGCAGTACGTC.